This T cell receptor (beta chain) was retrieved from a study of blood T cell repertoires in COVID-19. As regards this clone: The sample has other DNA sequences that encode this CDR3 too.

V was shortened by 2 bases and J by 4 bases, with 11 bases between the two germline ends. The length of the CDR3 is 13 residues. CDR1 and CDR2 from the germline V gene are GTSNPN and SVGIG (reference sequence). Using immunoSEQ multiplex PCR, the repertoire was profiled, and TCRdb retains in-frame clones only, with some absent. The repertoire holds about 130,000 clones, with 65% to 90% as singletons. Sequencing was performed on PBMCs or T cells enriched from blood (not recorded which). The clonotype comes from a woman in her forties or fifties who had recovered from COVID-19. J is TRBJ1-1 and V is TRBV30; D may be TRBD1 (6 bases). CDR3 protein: CAWSPGDGTEAFF. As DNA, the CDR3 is TGTGCCTGGAGTCCAGGGGACGGCACTGAAGCTTTCTTT.